This T cell receptor beta chain was recovered during a study of T cells in Graves' hyperthyroidism and ophthalmopathy. CDR3 length equals 16 residues. V was trimmed by 3 bases and J by 2 bases, leaving 16 bases between them. RNA transcripts were the template for amplifying TCR beta CDR3 regions. With the HTBI primer set, the TCR CDR3 went through a first round of RT-PCR. TCRdb fed the multiplex PCR reads into MiXCR, producing one record per CDR3 protein. Of hundreds of thousands of distinct CDR3 sequences in the sample, less than 45% were seen once. The clonotype was recovered from an adult man with Graves' disease, either hyperthyroidism or ophthalmopathy (not recorded which). The sequencing sample was made of peripheral blood or thyroid tissue (not recorded which). The chain couples TRBV12-3 or TRBV12-4 to TRBJ2-5; no reliable D call. This CDR3 reads CASSLGIGSVQETQYF. CDR3 nucleotide sequence: TGTGCCAGCAGTTTGGGGATCGGAAGCGTTCAAGAGACCCAGTACTTC.